Shown below are 5 T cell receptor beta chains from a single sample sequenced in a study of T cells in Graves' hyperthyroidism and ophthalmopathy. TCR beta CDR3 sequences were amplified from RNA transcripts. An initial round of RT-PCR targeting the TCR CDR3 relied on the HTBI primer set. TCRdb reprocessed the multiplex PCR reads with MiXCR, giving one entry per CDR3 protein. The profile shows roughly 420,000 distinct CDR3 sequences, 15% to 19% of them singletons. The sequencing sample was made of blood. These receptors were obtained from a woman between 18 and 29 years old with Graves' hyperthyroidism.

V is TRBV28 and J is TRBJ1-6; D is perhaps TRBD1 (5 bases). Per germline, CDR1 MDHEN and CDR2 SYDVKM. The V gene lost 7 bases and the J gene lost 9 bases, with 10 bases spanning the gap. The CDR3 has 12 residues. For the CDR3, the DNA is TGTGCCAGCACCCCCGGGGGTTCACCCCTCCACTTT. The encoded protein is CASTPGGSPLHF.

The table lists this clonotype with a few counts. The V and J genes are TRBV20-1 and TRBJ1-2; 10 bases line up with TRBD1. With 5 bases clipped from V and 3 bases from J, the junction kept 12 bases outside the gene matches. Germline assignment: CDR1 DFQATT and CDR2 SNEGSKA (reference sequence). The CDR3 has 16 residues. The CDR3 coding sequence is TGCAGTGCTTCCGGGACAGGGGACTCTCCGGACTATGGCTACACCTTC. It translates to CSASGTGDSPDYGYTF.

On this clonotype itself: At one end the junction does not follow the germline gene, possibly because of a read error. This sequence joins TRBV5-1 and TRBJ2-1; a weak D match, TRBD1 (5 bases). The CDR3 is made up of 12 amino acids. Looked up from germline, CDR1 is SGHRS and CDR2 is YFSETQ. CDR3 bases: TGCGCCAGCAGCTTGGTCAGGGATGAGCAGCTCTTC. Its translation: CASSLVRDEQLF. The full variable domain, in which reference TRBV5-1 and TRBJ2-1 provide the parts outside the CDR3, is KAGVTQTPRYLIKTRGQQVTLSCSPISGHRSVSWYQQTPGQGLQFLFEYFSETQRNKGNFPGRFSGRQFSNSRSEMNVSTLELGDSALYLCASSLVRDEQLFGPGTRLTVL.

This sequence joins TRBV6-2 or TRBV6-3 and TRBJ2-4, with D perhaps matching TRBD1 (5 bases). Looked up from germline, CDR1 is MNHEY and CDR2 is SVGEGT. CDR3 length: 15 residues. V shed 5 bases and J shed 9 bases, with 20 bases lying between them. CDR3 nucleotides: TGTGCCAGCAGTGTGGAGTCGACAGTCCTTGGCATTCAGTACTTC. Encoded protein: CASSVESTVLGIQYF.

This chain links TRBV20-1 with TRBJ2-7, with D possibly matching TRBD1 (5 bases). This CDR3 is 16 amino acids long. V lost 6 bases, J lost 1 base, and 22 bases lay in between. Germline CDR1 DFQATT, CDR2 SNEGSKA (reference sequence). Here the CDR3 DNA reads TGCAGTGCAACCCACCTGGGGCAGGCCTTTTCCTACGAGCAGTACTTC. Protein: CSATHLGQAFSYEQYF.